These 21 T cell receptor beta chains were all obtained from the same sample, sequenced in a study of control samples from healthy donors and cancer patients. Only in-frame clones appear in the TCRdb table, and some are missing; sequencing was by immunoSEQ multiplex PCR. The table records 160,000 or so clones, 96% of them present only once. Material: blood. The receptors come from a woman aged 30 to 39 in good health.

DNA for the CDR3: TGTGCCAGCAGCTTAGGCCACCGGGACGGGTCCTACGAGCAGTACTTC. As protein: CASSLGHRDGSYEQYF. The chain employs TRBV11-3 and TRBJ2-7; D assignment may be TRBD1 or TRBD2 (5 bases each). The V and J ends lost 1 base and 1 base respectively, with 14 bases between them. CDR1 and CDR2 (germline): SGHNT, YENEEA. There are 16 residues in the CDR3. Full variable domain (remainder filled in from reference TRBV11-3 and TRBJ2-7): EAGVVQSPRYKIIEKKQPVAFWCNPISGHNTLYWYLQNLGQGPELLIRYENEEAVDDSQLPKDRFSAERLKGVDSTLKIQPAELGDSAVYLCASSLGHRDGSYEQYFGPGTRLTVT.

V and J are TRBV11-3 and TRBJ1-6; D remains ambiguous. Trimming cost V 6 bases and J 7 bases, with 10 bases left between them. This CDR3 spans 13 amino acids. Germline V gene data show CDR1 as SGHNT and CDR2 as YENEEA. The CDR3 DNA reads TGTGCCAGCAGTCCTACAGAGAATTCACCCCTCCACTTT. Translation: CASSPTENSPLHF.

This sequence joins TRBV27 and TRBJ1-5, with D perhaps matching TRBD1 (5 bases). The CDR3 covers 14 residues. CDR1 and CDR2 (germline): MNHEY, SMNVEV (reference sequence). Trimming took 4 bases from V and 0 from J, leaving 7 bases between them. CDR3 loop: CASSSGYSNQPQHF. Here the CDR3 DNA reads TGTGCCAGCAGTTCAGGGTATAGCAATCAGCCCCAGCATTTT.

V and J are TRBV4-2 and TRBJ2-5, with D perhaps given as TRBD1 or TRBD2 (5 bases each). The CDR3 runs 17 residues. Germline V gene sequence: CDR1 LGHNA, CDR2 YNFKEQ. Trimming left V 1 base short and J 1 base short, with 16 bases between. The DNA for the CDR3 is TGTGCCAGCAGCCAAGTGAAGGGGCCTGGAGGCCAAGAGACCCAGTACTTC. The encoded protein is CASSQVKGPGGQETQYF.

The chain recombines TRBV5-5 with TRBJ1-2, with 10 bases identical to TRBD1. The CDR3 is made up of 15 amino acids. Germline-derived CDR1 and CDR2 are SGHKS and YYEKEE (reference sequence). The V segment lost 3 bases and the J segment 4 bases; nucleotides outside the gene matches: 6. The CDR3 loop is CASSSDRGIVYGYTF. The CDR3 nucleotides are TGTGCCAGCAGCTCGGACAGGGGGATCGTCTATGGCTACACCTTC.

V usage is TRBV19 and J usage is TRBJ2-7; TRBD1 aligns across 11 bases. The ends lost 6 bases at V and 3 bases at J; junction bases unmatched: 7. Germline CDR1 LNHDA, CDR2 SQIVND (reference sequence). The CDR3 runs 15 residues. The CDR3 region has the DNA TGTGCCAGTAGAGCCACCGGGACAGGGGGCTACGAGCAGTACTTC. Translating gives CASRATGTGGYEQYF.

This chain joins TRBV13 and TRBJ2-7; 12 positions agree with TRBD1. Germline V CDR1 and CDR2: PRHDT, FYEKMQ (reference sequence). V shed 5 bases and J 6 bases; nucleotides not matched to a gene: 8. The length of the CDR3 is 15 residues. CDR3 protein: CASSGPGQGAGEQYF. In DNA form, the CDR3 reads TGTGCCAGCAGCGGGCCGGGACAGGGGGCGGGCGAGCAGTACTTC.

The rearrangement uses TRBV5-4 and TRBJ2-5, with 11 bases matching TRBD2. Per germline, CDR1 SGHNT and CDR2 YYREEE (reference sequence). Unmatched junction bases numbered 8, after V lost 5 bases and J lost 5 bases. The CDR3 totals 15 residues. The CDR3 protein is CASRLAGGPSETQYF. CDR3 DNA sequence: TGTGCCAGCAGGTTAGCGGGAGGGCCTTCGGAGACCCAGTACTTC.

The chain couples TRBV28 to TRBJ2-1; no clear D. CDR1 MDHEN and CDR2 SYDVKM come from the germline V gene. The V end lost 3 bases, the J end lost 10 bases, and 10 bases lay between the germline ends. The CDR3 covers 12 residues. For the CDR3, the DNA is TGTGCCAGCAGTTTTATGGCTAACGAGCAGTTCTTC. This sequence encodes CASSFMANEQFF.

The chain combines TRBV5-4 with TRBJ2-1, with D uncertain. Looked up from germline, CDR1 is SGHNT and CDR2 is YYREEE (reference sequence). CDR3 length: 12 residues. The germline V and J ends were trimmed by 0 bases and 16 bases, with 14 bases remaining between them. The CDR3, as DNA: TGTGCCAGCAGCTTGGGGGTAGGCCGCACCTTCTTC. This encodes CASSLGVGRTFF.

The V gene is TRBV30, the J gene TRBJ2-7, with a weak D call TRBD2 (7 bases). Trimming removed 3 bases from V and 7 bases from J, with 19 bases in between. Germline V gene sequence: CDR1 GTSNPN, CDR2 SVGIG (reference sequence). The CDR3 runs 14 residues. The CDR3 sequence: CAWSLGAAGTEQYF. The CDR3 DNA is TGTGCCTGGAGCCTTGGGGCAGCGGGGACAGAGCAGTACTTC.

In this sample, this clone turned up once. The V gene is TRBV28, the J gene TRBJ1-5; the D is unclear. Germline V CDR1 and CDR2: MDHEN, SYDVKM. Trimming cost V 5 bases and J 9 bases, with 14 bases left between them. The CDR3 totals 13 residues. The CDR3 spells CASSNFGVPPQHF. As DNA, the CDR3 is TGTGCCAGCAGTAACTTCGGGGTCCCGCCCCAGCATTTT.

The chain couples TRBV10-2 to TRBJ1-5; no clear D gene. Germline CDR1 WSHSY, CDR2 SAAADI. Trimming removed 8 bases at V and 3 bases at J, with 11 bases between. The CDR3 totals 13 residues. CDR3 coding DNA: TGCGCCAGCGGGTCGGCTATCAATCAGCCCCAGCATTTT. Amino acid sequence: CASGSAINQPQHF.

This clone was seen a single time. The rearrangement joins TRBV6-5 to TRBJ2-7, with a possible D match to TRBD1 (5 bases). This CDR3 has 14 residues. Trimming removed 0 bases at V and 5 bases at J, with 11 bases between. Looked up from germline, CDR1 is MNHEY and CDR2 is SVGAGI. The CDR3 sequence: CASSYSAQGDEQYF. DNA of the CDR3: TGTGCCAGCAGTTACTCAGCGCAAGGGGACGAGCAGTACTTC.

This chain connects TRBV6-6 to TRBJ1-4, with D maybe TRBD1 (6 bases). The germline V gene has CDR1 MNHNY and CDR2 SVGAGI (reference sequence). V shed 2 bases and J shed 7 bases, with 11 bases lying between them. This CDR3 has 14 residues. The CDR3 sequence: CASSYGQGIEKLFF. The DNA of the CDR3 is TGTGCCAGCAGTTACGGGCAGGGGATTGAAAAACTGTTTTTT.

This clone appeared a few times. J is TRBJ2-1 and V is TRBV27, with D uncertain. This CDR3 region has 13 residues. With 6 bases removed from V and 9 bases from J, the gap between germline ends came to 15 bases. From germline, CDR1 is MNHEY and CDR2 SMNVEV (reference sequence). CDR3 protein: CASSETGVGEQFF. The DNA of the CDR3 is TGTGCCAGCAGCGAAACTGGGGTAGGTGAGCAGTTCTTC.

This chain uses TRBV19 with TRBJ2-7; D call uncertain. The ends were cut back, 2 bases at V and 3 bases at J, with 14 bases in the middle. This CDR3 has 15 amino acids. Germline V gives CDR1 LNHDA, CDR2 SQIVND (reference sequence). CDR3 sequence (DNA): TGTGCCAGTAGTATAATCTTTGGATCCAGCTACGAGCAGTACTTC. Protein sequence: CASSIIFGSSYEQYF.

This clone was detected only once. The rearrangement joins TRBV3-1 (or the pseudogene TRBV3-2) to TRBJ1-4; D is possibly TRBD1 (5 bases). The CDR3 consists of 19 residues. Germline V lookup: CDR1 LGHDT, CDR2 YNNKEL (reference sequence). Trimming cost V 1 base and J 0 bases, with 18 bases left between them. The CDR3: CASSQAVDGRDATNEKLFF. DNA for the CDR3: TGTGCCAGCAGCCAAGCGGTAGACGGAAGGGACGCAACTAATGAAAAACTGTTTTTT.

Only one count was recorded for this clone. J is TRBJ2-2 and V is TRBV6-4, with 9 bases aligning to TRBD1. The V gene's germline CDR1 is MRHNA and CDR2 SNTAGT. V was pared by 4 bases and J by 0 bases, with 3 bases of the junction left unmatched. The CDR3 spans 16 residues. CDR3 DNA sequence: TGTGCCAGCAGTGCCGGGACAGGGTCGAACACCGGGGAGCTGTTTTTT. It specifies CASSAGTGSNTGELFF.

The chain carries TRBV5-6 and TRBJ1-2; TRBD1 is a possible D gene (5 bases). Trimming removed 0 bases from V and 2 bases from J, with 8 bases in between. This CDR3 comprises 14 residues. Germline V lookup: CDR1 SGHDT, CDR2 YYEEEE. The CDR3 protein is CASSLVGGNYGYTF. Here the CDR3 DNA reads TGTGCCAGCAGCTTGGTCGGGGGAAACTATGGCTACACCTTC.

This clone was counted a single time. V and J are TRBV5-1 and TRBJ1-1, with D unresolved. Trimming left V 4 bases short and J 1 base short, with 11 bases between. Germline loops: CDR1 SGHRS, CDR2 YFSETQ. The CDR3 contains 14 residues. The CDR3 nucleotides read TGCGCCAGCAGCAAAAGAGAGCCGAACACTGAAGCTTTCTTT. This translates into CASSKREPNTEAFF.